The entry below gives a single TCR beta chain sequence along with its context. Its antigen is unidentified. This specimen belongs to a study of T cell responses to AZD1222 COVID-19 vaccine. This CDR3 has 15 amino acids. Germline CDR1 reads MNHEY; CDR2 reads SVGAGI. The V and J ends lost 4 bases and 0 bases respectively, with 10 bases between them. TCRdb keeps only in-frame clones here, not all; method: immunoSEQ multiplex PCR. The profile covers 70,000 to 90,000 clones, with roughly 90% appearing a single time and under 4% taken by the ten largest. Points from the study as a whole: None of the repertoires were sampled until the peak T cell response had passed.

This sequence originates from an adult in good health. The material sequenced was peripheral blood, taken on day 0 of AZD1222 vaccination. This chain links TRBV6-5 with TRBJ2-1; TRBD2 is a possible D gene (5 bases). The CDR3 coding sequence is TGTGCCAGCAGTTCTTGGGAGAGCTCCTACAATGAGCAGTTCTTC. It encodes CASSSWESSYNEQFF.